A single sample gave rise to the 19 T cell receptor beta chains below, sequenced in a study of siplizumab effects on memory and regulatory T cells. Assay: immunoSEQ multiplex PCR; the TCRdb copy retains only in-frame clones and omits some. The sample yields some 120,000 clones, less than 95% seen once. Sequenced: non-Treg CD4+ T cells sorted from blood. Receptors were obtained from a human donor in good health.

In its sample, this clone was seen a few times. The chain combines TRBV10-1 with TRBJ2-2; D call uncertain. Trimming removed 4 bases at V and 4 bases at J, with 4 bases between. From germline, CDR1 is WNHNN and CDR2 SYGVQD (reference sequence). The CDR3 length is 12 residues. The CDR3 coding sequence is TGCGCCAGCAGTGTTGGCACCGGGGAGCTGTTTTTT. This sequence encodes CASSVGTGELFF.

This chain uses TRBV11-3 with TRBJ2-5; maybe TRBD2 (6 bases). The germline V gene encodes CDR1 SGHNT and CDR2 YENEEA. V shed 4 bases and J shed 6 bases, with 12 bases lying between them. This CDR3 spans 13 amino acids. The CDR3 protein is CASSWGLGKTQYF. The CDR3 DNA is TGTGCCAGCAGCTGGGGACTGGGGAAGACCCAGTACTTC.

This chain connects TRBV5-4 to TRBJ2-2; no clear D. Between the trimmed V and J ends, which lost 5 bases and 7 bases, there was a span of 15 bases. Germline loops: CDR1 SGHNT, CDR2 YYREEE (reference sequence). This CDR3 contains 14 residues. The CDR3 loop is CASRRYVSGGELFF. CDR3 nucleotide sequence: TGTGCCAGCAGGCGGTACGTGAGTGGCGGGGAGCTGTTTTTT.

This rearrangement joins TRBV5-8 to TRBJ2-1; D gene uncertain. The CDR3 totals 14 residues. Germline V gene lookup returns CDR1 SGHTS and CDR2 YDEGEE. The V gene lost 7 bases and the J gene lost 7 bases, with 18 bases spanning the gap. The CDR3 coding sequence is TGTGCCAGCCTGATCGGTCGACGCTCTAATGAGCAGTTCTTC. It specifies CASLIGRRSNEQFF.

V usage is TRBV18 and J usage is TRBJ1-6, with 7 nucleotides matching TRBD1. Germline V gene sequence: CDR1 KGHSH, CDR2 LQKENI. This CDR3 is 16 amino acids long. Losses at the gene ends were 3 bases for V and 7 bases for J; bases not matched to a gene: 9. The CDR3 bases are TGTGCCAGCTCACCCCCTTCGGGACAGAGAAATTCACCCCTCCACTTT. Its translation: CASSPPSGQRNSPLHF. Complete variable domain (other parts from reference TRBV18 and TRBJ1-6): NAGVMQNPRHLVRRRGQEARLRCSPMKGHSHVYWYRQLPEEGLKFMVYLQKENIIDESGMPKERFSAEFPKEGPSILRIQQVVRGDSAAYFCASSPPSGQRNSPLHFGNGTRLTVT.

The rearrangement joins TRBV5-4 to TRBJ1-3; D uncertain. Germline-derived CDR1 and CDR2 are SGHNT and YYREEE (reference sequence). V was shortened by 4 bases and J by 2 bases, with 19 bases between the two germline ends. The CDR3 spans 17 residues. The DNA for the CDR3 is TGTGCCAGCAGCACCAAACAGCGCGGAGCCGCTGGAAACACCATATATTTT. Its translation: CASSTKQRGAAGNTIYF. Full variable domain (outside the CDR3, taken from reference TRBV5-4 and TRBJ1-3): ETGVTQSPTHLIKTRGQQVTLRCSSQSGHNTVSWYQQALGQGPQFIFQYYREEENGRGNFPPRFSGLQFPNYSSELNVNALELDDSALYLCASSTKQRGAAGNTIYFGEGSWLTVV.

The chain recombines TRBV30 with TRBJ1-1, with TRBD1 as a possible D gene (6 bases). The CDR3 runs to 12 residues. The V gene lost 1 base and the J gene lost 7 bases, with 10 bases spanning the gap. Per germline, CDR1 GTSNPN and CDR2 SVGIG (reference sequence). The CDR3 DNA reads TGTGCCTGGAGTGGGGACACCGATGAAGCTTTCTTT. Amino acid sequence: CAWSGDTDEAFF.

The genes are TRBV7-3 and TRBJ2-2; possible D gene TRBD2, 6 bases. The germline V and J ends were trimmed by 5 bases and 5 bases, with 12 bases remaining between them. CDR1 and CDR2 (germline): SGHTA, FQGTGA. The CDR3 consists of 14 residues. This CDR3 reads CASSPRLVTGELFF. In DNA form, the CDR3 reads TGTGCCAGCAGCCCCAGACTAGTTACCGGGGAGCTGTTTTTT.

J is TRBJ2-3 and V is TRBV29-1; D tentatively reads TRBD1 or TRBD2 (6 bases each). The V and J ends lost 2 bases and 0 bases respectively, with 15 bases between them. Germline V gene lookup returns CDR1 SQVTM and CDR2 ANQGSEA. The CDR3 is 16 residues long. CDR3 DNA sequence: TGCAGCGTTGAACAGGGGACTCGAGCTAGCACAGATACGCAGTATTTT. It yields the protein CSVEQGTRASTDTQYF.

The V gene is TRBV10-3, the J gene TRBJ2-2; 10 nucleotides agree with TRBD1. The CDR3 contains 16 residues. CDR1 and CDR2 from the germline V gene are ENHRY and SYGVKD. Trimming removed 8 bases from V and 4 bases from J; junction bases left unmatched: 10. Here the CDR3 reads CAIGFRDRGSTGELFF. The CDR3 nucleotides are TGTGCCATCGGATTTAGGGACAGGGGTAGCACCGGGGAGCTGTTTTTT.

The rearrangement links TRBV5-4 to TRBJ1-1; TRBD1 matches 8 bases. The CDR3 loop spans 18 amino acids. V was clipped by 1 base and J by 1 base; unmatched bases: 12. In germline, CDR1 is SGHNT, CDR2 YYREEE (reference sequence). The CDR3 is CASSLPQGAGLTNTEAFF. CDR3 sequence (DNA): TGTGCCAGCAGCTTGCCTCAGGGGGCCGGACTCACGAACACTGAAGCTTTCTTT.

The chain couples TRBV9 to TRBJ2-2; D not certain. The V end lost 0 bases, the J end lost 0 bases, and 9 bases lay between the germline ends. This CDR3 comprises 16 residues. Germline V CDR1 and CDR2: SGDLS, YYNGEE. The CDR3 sequence is CASSVGFTSNTGELFF. Here the CDR3 DNA reads TGTGCCAGCAGCGTAGGATTTACATCGAACACCGGGGAGCTGTTTTTT.

J is TRBJ1-6 and V is TRBV6-5; D possibly corresponds to TRBD1 (5 bases). Germline CDR1 MNHEY, CDR2 SVGAGI. The CDR3 consists of 16 residues. V gave up 6 bases and J gave up 9 bases, with 21 bases separating them. CDR3 sequence: CASRYPGTTPGSPLHF. CDR3 nucleotide sequence: TGTGCCAGCAGATACCCCGGGACTACTCCGGGTTCACCCCTCCACTTT.

This chain joins TRBV6-5 and TRBJ2-6, with unresolved D. This CDR3 is built from 13 residues. Germline V gene lookup returns CDR1 MNHEY and CDR2 SVGAGI. V gave up 2 bases and J gave up 6 bases, with 5 bases separating them. For the CDR3, the DNA is TGTGCCAGCAGTTACCCGGCGGCCAACGTCCTGACTTTC. Its protein product is CASSYPAANVLTF.

This rearrangement joins TRBV5-4 to TRBJ2-2, with D possibly TRBD2 on 5 matching bases. The CDR3 has 15 amino acids. Germline V gives CDR1 SGHNT, CDR2 YYREEE (reference sequence). Deletions cut 0 bases from V and 4 bases from J, with 10 bases between. This CDR3 is CASSLGLGVTGELFF. The CDR3 DNA reads as TGTGCCAGCAGCTTGGGGCTCGGGGTCACCGGGGAGCTGTTTTTT.

The chain has TRBV13 and TRBJ2-1; 10 nucleotides agree with TRBD2. There are 20 residues in the CDR3. Germline assignment: CDR1 PRHDT and CDR2 FYEKMQ (reference sequence). V shed 5 bases, J shed 0 bases, and the junction held 16 bases outside the gene matches. The CDR3 region is CASSLRRLAGVLSSYNEQFF. The CDR3 nucleotides are TGTGCCAGCAGCCTTAGACGGCTAGCGGGAGTCCTGAGCTCCTACAATGAGCAGTTCTTC.

The V call is TRBV30, the J call TRBJ1-2, with no clear D. V lost 4 bases, J lost 7 bases, and 16 bases lay in between. The CDR3 is made up of 13 amino acids. Germline-derived CDR1 and CDR2 are GTSNPN and SVGIG (reference sequence). Here the CDR3 DNA reads TGTGCCTGGACTCTCTCCAGTGCGGGTGGCTACACCTTC. The encoded protein is CAWTLSSAGGYTF.

The chain is built from TRBV10-3 and TRBJ2-2, with D tentatively TRBD1 or TRBD2 (6 bases each). Germline CDR1 is ENHRY and CDR2 is SYGVKD. With 6 bases removed from V and 2 bases from J, the gap between germline ends came to 13 bases. This CDR3 has 15 amino acids. The CDR3 coding sequence is TGTGCCATCAGCAAAGAGGGGGGTAACACCGGGGAGCTGTTTTTT. It is translated as CAISKEGGNTGELFF.

The chain couples TRBV5-5 to TRBJ2-3; D unclear. V was clipped by 0 bases and J by 1 base, with 6 bases between them. The CDR3 sequence is 14 residues long. In germline, CDR1 is SGHKS, CDR2 YYEKEE (reference sequence). The CDR3 here is CASSLGARTDTQYF. CDR3 DNA: TGTGCCAGCAGCTTGGGCGCCCGCACAGATACGCAGTATTTT.